Listed below are T cell receptor beta chains from one sample, sequenced in a study of beta chain features in type 1 diabetes. Assay used: immunoSEQ multiplex PCR; TCRdb lists only in-frame clones, some missing. The data contain hundreds of thousands of clones, 11% to 15% of them singletons. The sequenced sample consisted of naive CD4+ T cells from blood. Receptor source: a man between 18 and 35 years old with type 1 diabetes. Both conserved end residues are part of each CDR3. A D gene is named only where the DNA matches it firmly. The listing skips clone size in some rows; elsewhere it reads once, few, many or a size class.

j_gene | abundance | v_gene | d_gene | CDR3aa | CDR3nt
TRBJ2-1 | . | TRBV11-3 | TRBD2 | CASSLGTSVSEQFF | TGTGCCAGCAGCCTCGGGACTAGCGTGAGTGAGCAGTTCTTC
TRBJ2-1 | . | TRBV28 | . | CASSRPRRGVGEQFF | TGTGCCAGCAGTCGCCCAAGGCGGGGAGTGGGTGAGCAGTTCTTC
TRBJ2-7 | . | TRBV27 | . | CASSSRNEQYF | TGTGCCAGCAGTTCCAGGAACGAGCAGTACTTC
TRBJ2-5 | few | TRBV5-6 | . | CASSLEGVETQYF | TGTGCCAGCAGCTTGGAGGGGGTCGAGACCCAGTACTTC
TRBJ1-3 | . | TRBV30 | . | CAWSESGNTIYF | TGTGCCTGGAGTGAGTCTGGAAACACCATATATTTT
TRBJ2-7 | few | TRBV5-1 | . | CASSLDGVFYEQYF | TGCGCCAGCAGCTTGGATGGCGTATTCTACGAGCAGTACTTC
TRBJ2-7 | few | TRBV6-6 | . | CASSDRLYEQYF | TGTGCCAGCAGTGACCGACTTTACGAGCAGTACTTC
TRBJ1-5 | . | TRBV5-6 | . | CASSLDRVQPQHF | TGTGCCAGCAGCTTGGACAGGGTCCAGCCCCAGCATTTT
TRBJ2-5 | . | TRBV4-2 | . | CASSQDTAKETQYF | TGTGCCAGCAGCCAAGATACGGCCAAAGAGACCCAGTACTTC
TRBJ2-7 | few | TRBV29-1 | . | CSVRSLLSSYEQYF | TGCAGCGTTCGGTCGCTGTTGAGCTCCTACGAGCAGTACTTC
TRBJ2-1 | . | TRBV9 | . | CASSPWDNSYNEQFF | TGTGCCAGCAGCCCTTGGGACAACTCCTACAATGAGCAGTTCTTC
TRBJ2-6 | few | TRBV5-6 | . | CASSWRDSSGANVLTF | TGTGCCAGCAGCTGGAGAGACAGCTCTGGGGCCAACGTCCTGACTTTC
TRBJ2-3 | few | TRBV7-2 | . | CASSLVAGISTDTQYF | TGTGCCAGCAGCTTAGTGGCGGGGATTAGCACAGATACGCAGTATTTT
TRBJ2-7 | . | TRBV27 | . | CASSTDYEQYF | TGTGCCAGCAGTACAGACTACGAGCAGTACTTC
TRBJ2-1 | . | TRBV7-9 | . | CASSLRGETSSYNEQFF | TGTGCCAGCAGCTTGAGGGGTGAAACTAGTTCCTACAATGAGCAGTTCTTC
TRBJ2-3 | few | TRBV5-4 | . | CASRKERFEDTQYF | TGTGCCAGCCGAAAGGAGCGGTTCGAGGATACGCAGTATTTT
TRBJ1-4 | . | TRBV28 | . | CASSYHKVGVSTNEKLFF | TGTGCCAGCAGTTACCACAAGGTTGGGGTTTCAACTAATGAAAAACTGTTTTTT
TRBJ1-4 | . | TRBV28 | . | CASSPIGIEKLFF | TGTGCCAGCAGTCCTATCGGTATCGAAAAACTGTTTTTT
TRBJ2-1 | . | TRBV28 | . | CASSLGRRRVF | TGTGCCAGCAGTTTGGGCCGCCGGCGGGTCTTC
TRBJ2-7 | . | TRBV2 | . | CASSGSGGPYEQYF | TGTGCCAGCAGTGGGTCCGGGGGCCCCTACGAGCAGTACTTC
TRBJ1-5 | . | TRBV28 | . | CASTLQDQPQHF | TGTGCCAGCACCCTCCAGGATCAGCCCCAGCATTTT
TRBJ1-2 | few | TRBV5-4 | . | CASSSRQFGYGYTF | TGTGCCAGCAGCTCTCGACAATTCGGCTATGGCTACACCTTC
TRBJ2-7 | . | TRBV7-2 | . | CASSLGLGLPYEQYF | TGTGCCAGCAGCTTAGGCCTAGGCCTCCCCTACGAGCAGTACTTC
TRBJ2-2 | few | TRBV11-1 | . | CASSLQWGNTGELFF | TGTGCCAGCAGCTTGCAATGGGGGAACACCGGGGAGCTGTTTTTT
TRBJ1-5 | . | TRBV6-1 | TRBD1 | CASSSGQVINQPQHF | TGTGCCAGCAGTTCGGGACAGGTGATCAATCAGCCCCAGCATTTT
TRBJ2-1 | few | TRBV18 | . | CASSPQGSVGNEQFF | TGTGCCAGCTCACCACAGGGGTCGGTGGGCAATGAGCAGTTCTTC
TRBJ1-1 | few | TRBV28 | . | CASSLFTRENTEAFF | TGTGCCAGCAGTTTATTTACCAGGGAGAACACTGAAGCTTTCTTT
TRBJ2-3 | . | TRBV7-9 | TRBD2 | CAAAIGLANSADTQYF | TGTGCCGCCGCTATAGGACTAGCCAACTCCGCGGATACGCAGTATTTT
TRBJ1-1 | few | TRBV29-1 | . | CSVLNTEAFF | TGCAGCGTTTTGAACACTGAAGCTTTCTTT
TRBJ2-7 | . | TRBV4-3 | TRBD1 | CASSQEAWDSQQIPYYEQYF | TGCGCCAGCAGCCAAGAGGCCTGGGACAGCCAACAGATACCCTACTACGAGCAGTACTTC
TRBJ2-7 | once | TRBV18 | TRBD2 | CASSPRSGRASGQYF | TGTGCCAGCTCACCCAGGAGCGGGAGGGCCTCTGGGCAGTACTTC
TRBJ2-7 | few | TRBV18 | . | CASSTSLYEQYF | TGTGCCAGCTCGACATCTCTCTACGAGCAGTACTTC
TRBJ1-2 | few | TRBV6-5 | TRBD1 | CASSSPRGHPGYTF | TGTGCCAGCAGTTCCCCCAGGGGGCATCCTGGCTACACCTTC
TRBJ2-7 | . | TRBV6-1 | . | CASSERTLGHYEQYF | TGTGCCAGCAGTGAAAGGACGTTGGGTCACTACGAGCAGTACTTC
TRBJ2-4 | few | TRBV30 | . | CAWTHATIQYF | TGTGCCTGGACCCATGCGACCATTCAGTACTTC
TRBJ2-2 | . | TRBV2 | . | CASRTDSHTGELFF | TGTGCCAGCAGAACGGACAGTCACACCGGGGAGCTGTTTTTT
TRBJ2-3 | . | TRBV5-4 | . | CASSSLGLTDTQYF | TGTGCCAGCAGCTCCTTGGGACTCACAGATACGCAGTATTTT
TRBJ1-5 | few | TRBV21-1 | . | CASSKVGCGKGQPQHF | TGTGCCAGCAGCAAAGTAGGCTGTGGCAAAGGTCAGCCCCAGCATTTT
TRBJ2-7 | . | TRBV5-4 | TRBD2 | CASSLASGRSYEQYF | TGTGCCAGCAGCTTGGCGAGCGGGAGATCCTACGAGCAGTACTTC
TRBJ2-2 | . | TRBV4-3 | TRBD1 | CASSQETGVYTGELFF | TGCGCCAGCAGCCAAGAGACAGGGGTATATACCGGGGAGCTGTTTTTT
TRBJ2-2 | few | TRBV18 | . | CASSPGELFF | TGTGCCAGCTCACCAGGGGAGCTGTTTTTT
TRBJ2-7 | few | TRBV19 | . | CASRRTGAYEQYF | TGTGCCAGTAGGAGAACGGGGGCCTACGAGCAGTACTTC
TRBJ1-5 | few | TRBV2 | TRBD1 | CASSLDRGSNQPQHF | TGTGCCAGCAGTTTGGACAGGGGTAGCAATCAGCCCCAGCATTTT